The source of this T cell receptor (beta chain) is a study of cytomegalovirus exposure and HLA in healthy donors. General study points: For most TCR beta V segments, an earlier analysis put the productive rate at about 90% or about 30% of the time. Roughly uniform sequencing depth across donors was assumed, possibly incorrectly. Some highly shared sequence variants likely arose as a pipeline artifact.

Both 60 Vbeta primers and 13 Jbeta primers went into the PCR. Using immunoSEQ multiplex PCR, the repertoire was profiled, and TCRdb retains in-frame clones only, with some absent. The sample records approximately 140,000 clones, approximately 80% being singletons. Notes on this clone: Its specificity is unknown.

The CDR3 totals 13 residues. Germline values: CDR1 LGHNT, CDR2 FRNRAP. The J gene is TRBJ2-5, the V gene TRBV12-5; 7 bases align to TRBD2. Gene TRBJ2-7 matches the end of the DNA better, so the J call may be wrong. Sequencing input: PBMCs. This clonotype originated in a woman aged 40 to 50 in good health and CMV-seropositive. The chain's CDR3 is CASARDYTYEQYF. In nucleotides, the CDR3 is TGTGCTAGTGCCCGGGACTACACCTACGAGCAGTACTTC.